The 22 T cell receptor beta chains below were found in one sample sequenced in a study of cytomegalovirus exposure and HLA in healthy donors. Sequencing used immunoSEQ multiplex PCR; TCRdb keeps in-frame clones, though not all of them. The sample lists 120,000 to 150,000 clones, about nine tenths seen once, with roughly 4.8% in the top ten. The specimen was PBMCs. The source is a man between 18 and 29 years old in good health and CMV-seropositive.

CDR3 sequence (DNA): TGCGCCAGCAGCCAAAACTCGGCTAGACAGGCATACGAGCAGTACTTC. This encodes CASSQNSARQAYEQYF. The rearrangement links TRBV4-1 to TRBJ2-7; D perhaps matches TRBD1 (6 bases). This CDR3 is built from 16 residues. Germline values: CDR1 MGHRA, CDR2 YSYEKL. The V end was cut by 2 bases, the J end by 4 bases, with 18 bases between.

A few counts support this clone. The gene calls are TRBV28 and TRBJ2-1; 10 bases are shared with TRBD1. CDR1 MDHEN and CDR2 SYDVKM come from the germline V gene. The CDR3 consists of 15 residues. The V and J ends lost 6 bases and 7 bases, in that order; junction bases with no gene match: 9. Here the CDR3 reads CASSPPKGQGNEQFF. CDR3 in DNA: TGTGCCAGCAGCCCACCGAAGGGACAGGGGAATGAGCAGTTCTTC. Together with reference TRBV28 and TRBJ2-1, the CDR3 gives the full variable domain: DVKVTQSSRYLVKRTGEKVFLECVQDMDHENMFWYRQDPGLGLRLIYFSYDVKMKEKGDIPEGYSVSREKKERFSLILESASTNQTSMYLCASSPPKGQGNEQFFGPGTRLTVL.

The rearrangement links TRBV28 to TRBJ1-4; 10 bases line up with TRBD1. With 4 bases clipped from V and 8 bases from J, the junction kept 7 bases outside the gene matches. There are 15 residues in the CDR3. Germline CDR1 and CDR2: MDHEN and SYDVKM. The CDR3 DNA follows: TGTGCCAGCAGTTCCACCCGGGACAGGGGAGAAAAACTGTTTTTT. Translation: CASSSTRDRGEKLFF.

This chain links TRBV5-1 with TRBJ2-7; D may be TRBD1 (6 bases). V dropped 0 bases and J dropped 5 bases, with 12 bases sitting between them. Germline V gene data show CDR1 as SGHRS and CDR2 as YFSETQ. The CDR3 is made up of 14 amino acids. In DNA form, the CDR3 reads TGCGCCAGCAGCTTGGAGGGGGTGATGAACGAGCAGTACTTC. It is translated as CASSLEGVMNEQYF.

CDR3 sequence: CASSLGPPGAIPQPQHF. The CDR3 DNA reads as TGTGCCAGCAGTTTGGGGCCTCCAGGGGCGATTCCCCAGCCCCAGCATTTT. V and J are TRBV27 and TRBJ1-5, with a possible D match to TRBD1 (6 bases). The V and J ends lost 3 bases and 7 bases respectively, with 22 bases between them. Looked up from germline, CDR1 is MNHEY and CDR2 is SMNVEV (reference sequence). The CDR3 sequence is 17 residues long.

The J gene is TRBJ1-1, the V gene TRBV2; 7 bases match TRBD1. Germline V CDR1 and CDR2: SNHLY, FYNNEI. The CDR3 is 14 amino acids. V lost 5 bases, J lost 0 bases, and 3 bases stayed unmatched. The CDR3 here is CASSSTGMNTEAFF. In DNA, the CDR3 is TGTGCCAGCAGTTCGACAGGGATGAACACTGAAGCTTTCTTT.

The chain carries TRBV5-8 and TRBJ2-6; D is possibly TRBD1 (5 bases). V shed 2 bases and J shed 4 bases, with 19 bases lying between them. Germline V CDR1 and CDR2: SGHTS, YDEGEE. The CDR3 is 18 residues long. CDR3 bases: TGTGCCAGCAGCTTTTTGTGGCAGGGTGGATCCGGGGCCAACGTCCTGACTTTC. Its translation is CASSFLWQGGSGANVLTF.

The V and J genes are TRBV11-3 and TRBJ2-7; TRBD2 matches 14 bases. The CDR3 totals 18 residues. The trim removed 1 base at V and 4 bases at J, leaving 9 bases unmatched. Germline loops: CDR1 SGHNT, CDR2 YENEEA. CDR3: CASSLGLGLAGEQYEQYF. The CDR3 DNA reads TGTGCCAGCAGCTTAGGATTGGGACTAGCGGGAGAGCAGTACGAGCAGTACTTC.

This chain uses TRBV19 with TRBJ1-1; TRBD1 agrees at 9 bases. V gave up 5 bases and J gave up 5 bases; unmatched junction bases: 12. The CDR3 runs to 16 residues. Germline V gives CDR1 LNHDA, CDR2 SQIVND (reference sequence). The CDR3 DNA sequence: TGTGCCAGTAGTTCCCCGGGACAGGGAAGAGGGACTGAAGCTTTCTTT. It is translated as CASSSPGQGRGTEAFF.

The CDR3 here is CASGLGTSGRDTQYF. The CDR3, as DNA: TGTGCTAGTGGTTTGGGGACTAGCGGGAGAGATACGCAGTATTTT. This rearrangement joins TRBV12-5 to TRBJ2-3; 13 bases map to TRBD2. Trimming removed 1 base from V and 5 bases from J; junction bases left unmatched: 0. CDR1 and CDR2 (germline): LGHNT, FRNRAP. This CDR3 is 15 amino acids long.

This chain connects TRBV5-1 to TRBJ2-5, with 8 bases that match TRBD2. The V gene's germline CDR1 is SGHRS and CDR2 YFSETQ. J gave up 4 bases and V 7 bases, and 15 bases lay outside the gene matches. This CDR3 comprises 16 residues. The CDR3 is CASYEMESGGRETQYF. The DNA of the CDR3 is TGCGCCAGCTACGAAATGGAATCGGGAGGGAGAGAGACCCAGTACTTC. Complete variable domain (other parts from reference TRBV5-1 and TRBJ2-5): KAGVTQTPRYLIKTRGQQVTLSCSPISGHRSVSWYQQTPGQGLQFLFEYFSETQRNKGNFPGRFSGRQFSNSRSEMNVSTLELGDSALYLCASYEMESGGRETQYFGPGTRLLVL.

This clone was seen a single time. The chain couples TRBV9 to TRBJ1-1; TRBD1 agrees at 9 bases. Germline values: CDR1 SGDLS, CDR2 YYNGEE. The ends lost 0 bases at V and 6 bases at J; junction bases unmatched: 6. CDR3 length: 15 residues. CDR3 protein: CASSVGGTGIPEAFF. The CDR3 DNA follows: TGTGCCAGCAGCGTAGGAGGGACAGGGATTCCTGAAGCTTTCTTT. The complete variable domain, with remaining parts taken from reference TRBV9 and TRBJ1-1, reads DSGVTQTPKHLITATGQRVTLRCSPRSGDLSVYWYQQSLDQGLQFLIQYYNGEERAKGNILERFSAQQFPDLHSELNLSSLELGDSALYFCASSVGGTGIPEAFFGQGTRLTVV.

This clone was picked up a small number of times. This rearrangement joins TRBV6-1 to TRBJ2-2; no clear D. Between the trimmed V and J ends, which lost 10 bases and 6 bases, there was a span of 15 bases. CDR1 MNHNS and CDR2 SASEGT come from the germline V gene. This CDR3 has 13 amino acids. CDR3 residues: CAILVSEAGELFF. The CDR3 DNA follows: TGTGCCATCCTGGTCAGTGAGGCCGGGGAGCTGTTTTTT.

The CDR3, as DNA: TGTGCCAGCAGTGAAGCAGGCGACATCTACGAGCAGTACTTC. Translation: CASSEAGDIYEQYF. The chain joins TRBV6-1 to TRBJ2-7; D remains ambiguous. The CDR3 consists of 14 residues. V lost 0 bases, J lost 3 bases, and 9 bases lay in between. The V gene's germline CDR1 is MNHNS and CDR2 SASEGT.

V gene TRBV27 combines with J gene TRBJ1-1; TRBD1 might be the D (5 bases). V was clipped by 1 base and J by 11 bases, with 11 bases between them. Germline-derived CDR1 and CDR2 are MNHEY and SMNVEV (reference sequence). The CDR3 contains 12 residues. CDR3 amino acids: CASSLYGGEAFF. In nucleotides, the CDR3 is TGTGCCAGCAGTTTATACGGAGGGGAGGCTTTCTTT.

The rearrangement links TRBV28 to TRBJ2-1; 7 nucleotides line up with TRBD2. Germline V gene data show CDR1 as MDHEN and CDR2 as SYDVKM. V lost 11 bases and J lost 3; bases outside the gene matches: 16. This CDR3 spans 16 amino acids. The CDR3: CAVHSLGGGDYNEQFF. The CDR3 DNA reads TGTGCCGTTCACTCTCTCGGGGGAGGGGACTACAATGAGCAGTTCTTC.

The gene calls are TRBV29-1 and TRBJ2-5; no definite D call. The CDR3 sequence is 11 residues long. Germline values: CDR1 SQVTM, CDR2 ANQGSEA. Trimming took off 4 bases at V and 7 bases at J, with 10 bases between the two ends. The CDR3 sequence is CSVAREGTQYF. In DNA, the CDR3 is TGCAGCGTTGCTAGAGAAGGGACCCAGTACTTC.

This rearrangement joins TRBV9 to TRBJ2-1; TRBD2 matches 9 bases. The CDR3 is 17 residues long. In germline, CDR1 is SGDLS, CDR2 YYNGEE. V shed 4 bases, J shed 4 bases, and the junction held 12 bases outside the gene matches. The CDR3 region is CASSFRGGDTVYNEQFF. The CDR3 DNA reads TGTGCCAGCAGCTTCCGCGGGGGGGATACGGTATACAATGAGCAGTTCTTC.

The chain carries TRBV30 and TRBJ1-5; D not resolved. V gave up 0 bases and J gave up 6 bases, with 3 bases separating them. The germline CDR1 and CDR2 sequences are GTSNPN and SVGIG (reference sequence). The CDR3 length is 11 residues. CDR3 sequence: CAWSVLQPQHF. CDR3 DNA sequence: TGTGCCTGGAGTGTCCTTCAGCCCCAGCATTTT.

About this clone: Relative to the germline gene, one junction end is altered; a read error may explain this. The rearrangement joins TRBV2 to TRBJ1-2, with D possibly TRBD1 on 6 matching bases. Germline V gene lookup returns CDR1 SNHLY and CDR2 FYNNEI. The length of the CDR3 is 15 residues. The CDR3 DNA reads as TGTACCAGCACTGAAGGACAGCCACTGTTCTATGGCTACACCTTC. Translated: CTSTEGQPLFYGYTF.

On this clone: The junction departs from the called germline gene at one end, perhaps through a read error. The rearrangement links TRBV7-7 to TRBJ2-5; TRBD1 matches at 8 bases. The CDR3 loop spans 17 amino acids. Germline V CDR1 and CDR2: SSHAT, FNYEAQ (reference sequence). CDR3 region: CASSLALGQATGETQYF. CDR3 DNA sequence: TGTGCTAGCAGCTTAGCGCTGGGACAGGCTACGGGGGAGACCCAGTACTTC.

The V and J genes are TRBV4-1 and TRBJ1-1, with D uncertain. The CDR3 has 14 residues. Germline V gives CDR1 MGHRA, CDR2 YSYEKL. Trimming pared 4 bases from V and 3 bases from J, leaving 12 bases between. The CDR3 protein is CASSLSWGDTEAFF. CDR3 sequence (DNA): TGCGCCAGCAGCCTCTCTTGGGGAGACACTGAAGCTTTCTTT.